This TCR beta chain was observed in a study of T cells after yellow fever vaccination. Study summary: SMART-Seq v4 Ultra Low Input prepared libraries from low-cell fractions.

V dropped 2 bases and J dropped 1; count of bases not matched to a gene: 2. The CDR3 extends over 15 amino acids. From germline, CDR1 is SGHVS and CDR2 FQNEAQ. This clonotype was seen ten or more times. Its cognate antigen is unknown. Study-level results: Sorted repertoires could include abundant contaminating clonotypes from bulk cells.

TCR cDNA was made by 5'RACE template switching, adding a universal primer site and UMIs. TCRdb re-called the 5' RACE reads through MiXCR, storing one row per CDR3 protein. Counted here are around 250,000 distinct CDR3 sequences, about 7.1% occurring once; the ten biggest clones make up approximately 0.85%. This chain joins TRBV7-8 and TRBJ2-3, with TRBD2 matching over 8 bases. The input for sequencing was CD4+ T cells sorted from PBMCs, taken 15 days after the yellow fever booster vaccination. This TCR was recovered from a man aged 25-40 years who received the YFV17D yellow fever vaccine. CDR3 DNA sequence: TGTGCCAGCAGCTTAAGCGGGAGCCGCACAGATACGCAGTATTTT. Its translation is CASSLSGSRTDTQYF.